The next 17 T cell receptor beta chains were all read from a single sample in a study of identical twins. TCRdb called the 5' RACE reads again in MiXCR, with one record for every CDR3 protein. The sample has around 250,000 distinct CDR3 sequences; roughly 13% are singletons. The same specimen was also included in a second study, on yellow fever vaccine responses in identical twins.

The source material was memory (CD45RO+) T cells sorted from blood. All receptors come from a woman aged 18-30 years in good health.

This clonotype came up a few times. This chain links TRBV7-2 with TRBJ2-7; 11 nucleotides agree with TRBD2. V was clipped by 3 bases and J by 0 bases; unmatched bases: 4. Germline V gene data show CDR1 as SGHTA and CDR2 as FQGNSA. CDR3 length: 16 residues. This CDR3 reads CASSFTSGGYSYEQYF. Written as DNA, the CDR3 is TGTGCCAGCAGCTTTACTAGCGGGGGATACTCCTACGAGCAGTACTTC.

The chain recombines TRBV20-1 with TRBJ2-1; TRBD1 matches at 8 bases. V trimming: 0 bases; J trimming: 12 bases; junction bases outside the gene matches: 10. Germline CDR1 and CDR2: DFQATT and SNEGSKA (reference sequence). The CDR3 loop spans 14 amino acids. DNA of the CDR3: TGCAGTGCTAGAGATCCCAGGGGGCAGAACGGGCAGTTCTTC. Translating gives CSARDPRGQNGQFF.

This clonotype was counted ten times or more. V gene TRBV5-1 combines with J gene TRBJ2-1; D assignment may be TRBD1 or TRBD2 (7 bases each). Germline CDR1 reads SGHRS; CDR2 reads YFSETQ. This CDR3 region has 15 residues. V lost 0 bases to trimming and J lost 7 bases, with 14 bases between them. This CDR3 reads CASSLVGGGRNEQFF. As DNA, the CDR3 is TGCGCCAGCAGCTTGGTGGGAGGGGGCCGTAATGAGCAGTTCTTC. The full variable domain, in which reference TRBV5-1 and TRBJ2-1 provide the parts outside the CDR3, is KAGVTQTPRYLIKTRGQQVTLSCSPISGHRSVSWYQQTPGQGLQFLFEYFSETQRNKGNFPGRFSGRQFSNSRSEMNVSTLELGDSALYLCASSLVGGGRNEQFFGPGTRLTVL.

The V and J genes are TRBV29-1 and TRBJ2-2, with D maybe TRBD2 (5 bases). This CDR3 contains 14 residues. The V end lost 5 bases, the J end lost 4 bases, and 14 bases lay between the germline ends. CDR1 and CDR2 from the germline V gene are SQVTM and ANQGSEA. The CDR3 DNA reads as TGCAGCGTTCGTCGACTATCGGGCACCGGGGAGCTGTTTTTT. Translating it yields CSVRRLSGTGELFF.

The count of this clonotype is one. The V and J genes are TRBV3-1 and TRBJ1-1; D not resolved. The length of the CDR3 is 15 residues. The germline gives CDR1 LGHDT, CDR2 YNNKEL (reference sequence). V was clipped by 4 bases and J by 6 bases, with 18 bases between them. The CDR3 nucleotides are TGTGCCAGCAGCCCCCCGGGGTTCCGAGGCGCTGAAGCTTTCTTT. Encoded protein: CASSPPGFRGAEAFF.

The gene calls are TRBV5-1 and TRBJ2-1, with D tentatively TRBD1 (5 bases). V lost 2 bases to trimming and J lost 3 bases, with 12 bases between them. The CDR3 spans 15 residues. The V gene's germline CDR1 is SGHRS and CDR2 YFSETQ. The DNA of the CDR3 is TGCGCCAGCAGCTTAACAGGTTCAAACTACAATGAGCAGTTCTTC. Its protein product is CASSLTGSNYNEQFF. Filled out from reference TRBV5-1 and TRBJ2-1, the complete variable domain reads KAGVTQTPRYLIKTRGQQVTLSCSPISGHRSVSWYQQTPGQGLQFLFEYFSETQRNKGNFPGRFSGRQFSNSRSEMNVSTLELGDSALYLCASSLTGSNYNEQFFGPGTRLTVL.

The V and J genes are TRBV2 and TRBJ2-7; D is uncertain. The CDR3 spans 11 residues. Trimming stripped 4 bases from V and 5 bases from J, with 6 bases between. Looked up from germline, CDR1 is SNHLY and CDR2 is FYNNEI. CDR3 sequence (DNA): TGTGCCAGCAGTGCCCTTAACGAGCAGTACTTC. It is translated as CASSALNEQYF. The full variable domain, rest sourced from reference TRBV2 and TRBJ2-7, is EPEVTQTPSHQVTQMGQEVILRCVPISNHLYFYWYRQILGQKVEFLVSFYNNEISEKSEIFDDQFSVERPDGSNFTLKIRSTKLEDSAMYFCASSALNEQYFGPGTRLTVT.

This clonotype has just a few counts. As DNA, the CDR3 is TGTGCCAGCAGCACGGCGCTTTCTAACTATGGCTACACCTTC. Encoded protein: CASSTALSNYGYTF. The V call is TRBV12-3 or TRBV12-4, the J call TRBJ1-2; D gene ambiguous. The CDR3 sequence is 14 residues long. The V and J ends lost 6 bases and 0 bases respectively, with 11 bases between them.

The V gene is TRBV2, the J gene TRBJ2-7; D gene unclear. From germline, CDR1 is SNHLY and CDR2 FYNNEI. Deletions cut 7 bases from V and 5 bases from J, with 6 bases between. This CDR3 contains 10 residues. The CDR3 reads CASTKNEQYF. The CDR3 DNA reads TGTGCCAGCACTAAAAACGAGCAGTACTTC.

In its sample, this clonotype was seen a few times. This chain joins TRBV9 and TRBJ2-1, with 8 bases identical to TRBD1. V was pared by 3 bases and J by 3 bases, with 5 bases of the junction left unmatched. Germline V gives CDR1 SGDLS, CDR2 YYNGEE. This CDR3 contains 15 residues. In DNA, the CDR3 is TGTGCCAGCAGCGGAGGGACAGGAAACTACAATGAGCAGTTCTTC. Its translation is CASSGGTGNYNEQFF.

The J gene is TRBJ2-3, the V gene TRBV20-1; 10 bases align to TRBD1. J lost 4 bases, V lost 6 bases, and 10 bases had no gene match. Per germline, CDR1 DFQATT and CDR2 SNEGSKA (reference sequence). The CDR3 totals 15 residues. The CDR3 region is CSATGTGASPDTQYF. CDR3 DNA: TGCAGTGCAACCGGGACAGGGGCAAGTCCAGATACGCAGTATTTT.

This CDR3 is CASSLEVRGPNTEAFF. The CDR3 bases are TGTGCCAGCAGCCTTGAGGTTCGGGGGCCGAACACTGAAGCTTTCTTT. The J gene is TRBJ1-1, the V gene TRBV7-9; D possibly corresponds to TRBD1 (6 bases). V lost 5 bases, J lost 1 base, and 17 bases lay in between. CDR1 SEHNR and CDR2 FQNEAQ come from the germline V gene (reference sequence). The CDR3 has 16 amino acids.

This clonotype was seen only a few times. CDR3 amino acids: CASSQYFPAGKSTDTQYF. DNA of the CDR3: TGTGCCAGCAGCCAATACTTTCCAGCGGGTAAAAGCACAGATACGCAGTATTTT. V is TRBV3-1 and J is TRBJ2-3; tentatively, D is TRBD2 (6 bases). V was cut by 2 bases and J by 0 bases, with 18 bases left in between. In germline, CDR1 is LGHDT, CDR2 YNNKEL (reference sequence). This CDR3 region has 18 residues.

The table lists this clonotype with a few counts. In DNA form, the CDR3 reads TGCAGTGCTAGAAATGCTAGAACGAACACCGGGGAGCTGTTTTTT. It specifies CSARNARTNTGELFF. The chain uses TRBV20-1 and TRBJ2-2, with D uncertain. Trimming stripped 2 bases from V and 0 bases from J, with 10 bases between. The CDR3 runs to 15 residues. Germline CDR1 DFQATT, CDR2 SNEGSKA (reference sequence).

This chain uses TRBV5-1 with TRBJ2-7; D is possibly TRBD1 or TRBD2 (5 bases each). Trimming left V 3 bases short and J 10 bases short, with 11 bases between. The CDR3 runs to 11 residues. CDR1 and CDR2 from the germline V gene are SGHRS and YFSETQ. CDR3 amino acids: CASSSPGPQYF. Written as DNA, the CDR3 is TGCGCCAGCAGCTCTCCGGGACCCCAGTACTTC. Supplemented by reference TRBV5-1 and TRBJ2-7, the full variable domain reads KAGVTQTPRYLIKTRGQQVTLSCSPISGHRSVSWYQQTPGQGLQFLFEYFSETQRNKGNFPGRFSGRQFSNSRSEMNVSTLELGDSALYLCASSSPGPQYFGPGTRLTVT.

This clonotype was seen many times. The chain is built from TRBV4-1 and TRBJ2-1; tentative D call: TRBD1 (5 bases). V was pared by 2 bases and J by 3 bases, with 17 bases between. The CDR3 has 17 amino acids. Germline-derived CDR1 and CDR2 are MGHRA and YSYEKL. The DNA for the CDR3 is TGCGCCAGCAGCCAACTGCCAATTCGGCAGGGCTACAATGAGCAGTTCTTC. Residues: CASSQLPIRQGYNEQFF.

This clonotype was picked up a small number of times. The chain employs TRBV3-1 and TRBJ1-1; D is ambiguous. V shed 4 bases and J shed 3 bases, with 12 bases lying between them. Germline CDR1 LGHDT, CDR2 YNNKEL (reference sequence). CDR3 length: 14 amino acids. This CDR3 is CASSPGRWDTEAFF. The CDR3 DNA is TGTGCCAGCAGCCCCGGAAGGTGGGACACTGAAGCTTTCTTT.